Listed below are T cell receptor beta chains from one sample, sequenced in a study of post-analysis software for immune sequencing data. Via MiXCR, TCRdb re-called the PCR reads, giving one row per CDR3 protein. The repertoire holds fewer than 550,000 distinct CDR3 sequences, with 34% as singletons. The sequencing input was blood. The receptors here all came from a girl under 18 with multiple sclerosis. CDR3s include the opening cysteine and the closing phenylalanine or tryptophan. The D gene is left open where the match is weak. Clone size is not always given. Where it is, it says once, few, many or a class for expanded clones.

V	D	size	J	CDR3	DNA
TRBV20-1	TRBD2	few	TRBJ2-5	CSAGGGETQYF	TGCAGTGCTGGCGGGGGAGAGACCCAGTACTTC
TRBV3-1	TRBD2	.	TRBJ2-3	CASSQTGTSRHTDTQYF	TGTGCCAGCAGCCAAACCGGGACTAGCAGACATACAGATACGCAGTATTTT
TRBV7-3	TRBD2	.	TRBJ2-1	CASSPGLAGEYSYNEQFF	TGTGCCAGCAGCCCGGGACTAGCGGGGGAATACTCCTACAATGAGCAGTTCTTC
TRBV28	.	few	TRBJ1-1	CASTNWGNTEAFF	TGTGCCAGCACCAATTGGGGGAACACTGAAGCTTTCTTT
TRBV7-9	TRBD2	.	TRBJ2-7	CASSSGTSGGTYEQYF	TGTGCCAGCAGCTCCGGGACTAGCGGGGGGACCTACGAGCAGTACTTC
TRBV2	TRBD2	.	TRBJ2-1	CAITLAPSYNEQFF	TGTGCCATTACACTAGCGCCGAGCTACAATGAGCAGTTCTTC
TRBV15	TRBD1	.	TRBJ2-5	CATSPTQQTGAFQETQYF	TGTGCCACCAGCCCCACCCAACAGACAGGGGCTTTCCAAGAGACCCAGTACTTC
TRBV29-1	.	.	TRBJ1-1	CSAELGYTEAFF	TGCAGCGCCGAGCTTGGATACACTGAAGCTTTCTTT
TRBV15	.	.	TRBJ2-1	CATSRGSYNEQFF	TGTGCCACCTCGCGGGGCTCCTACAATGAGCAGTTCTTC
TRBV29-1	.	few	TRBJ1-5	CSVEDLPGQPQHF	TGCAGCGTTGAAGATCTCCCAGGCCAGCCCCAGCATTTT
TRBV20-1	.	.	TRBJ2-7	CSARGPGSYEQYF	TGCAGTGCTAGAGGTCCAGGTTCCTACGAGCAGTACTTC
TRBV3-1	TRBD1	.	TRBJ1-2	CASRQRQGSRYTF	TGTGCCAGCAGACAGAGACAGGGTAGTCGCTACACCTTC
TRBV4-1	.	many	TRBJ2-7	CASSQGGLARYEQYF	TGCGCCAGCAGCCAAGGGGGGCTAGCGAGATACGAGCAGTACTTC
TRBV11-2	.	.	TRBJ1-4	CASSYKGATNEKLFF	TGTGCCAGCAGCTATAAGGGTGCAACTAATGAAAAACTGTTTTTT
TRBV9	.	.	TRBJ1-1	CASNRVRNTEAFF	TGTGCCAGTAACCGGGTTCGGAACACTGAAGCTTTCTTT
TRBV29-1	.	.	TRBJ2-1	CSVSSQGSSYNEQFF	TGCAGCGTTAGTTCGCAGGGGAGCTCCTACAATGAGCAGTTCTTC
TRBV4-1	.	.	TRBJ1-1	CASSQTEDTEAFF	TGCGCCAGCAGCCAGACCGAGGACACTGAAGCTTTCTTT
TRBV3-1	TRBD1	few	TRBJ2-7	CASSQRQGADEQYF	TGTGCCAGCAGCCAGAGACAGGGGGCCGACGAGCAGTACTTC
TRBV7-2	TRBD1	.	TRBJ2-4	CANSPSRNRGTAKNIQYF	TGTGCCAACAGCCCTTCGAGGAACAGGGGGACGGCCAAAAACATTCAGTACTTC
TRBV20-1	TRBD1	.	TRBJ1-1	CSASDRGDREAFF	TGCAGTGCTAGTGACCGAGGGGACAGGGAAGCTTTCTTT
TRBV20-1	.	.	TRBJ2-1	CSGGVSYNEQFF	TGCAGTGGCGGGGTTTCCTACAATGAGCAGTTCTTC
TRBV20-1	TRBD1	.	TRBJ2-3	CSASRQGETDTQYF	TGCAGTGCTAGTCGCCAGGGGGAAACAGATACGCAGTATTTT
TRBV24-1	.	.	TRBJ1-2	CATSDLTYGYTF	TGTGCCACCAGTGATTTGACCTATGGCTACACCTTC
TRBV25-1	TRBD1	.	TRBJ1-2	CASSDQSGTGNYGYTF	TGTGCCAGCAGTGATCAATCCGGGACAGGCAACTATGGCTACACCTTC
TRBV5-6	.	.	TRBJ2-5	CASSPSRLPVNEQYF	TGTGCCAGCAGCCCCTCTCGGCTACCGGTCAATGAGCAGTACTTC
TRBV20-1	TRBD2	.	TRBJ2-5	CSARGGVGETQYF	TGCAGTGCACGGGGAGGGGTGGGAGAGACCCAGTACTTC
TRBV14	TRBD1	.	TRBJ1-2	CASSRLGGQGFFPNYGYTF	TGTGCCAGCAGCCGCCTAGGCGGACAGGGATTTTTCCCTAACTATGGCTACACCTTC
TRBV12-3/TRBV12-4	.	few	TRBJ2-3	CASSAPRTQYF	TGTGCCAGCAGCGCGCCGCGTACGCAGTATTTT
TRBV5-1	.	.	TRBJ2-5	CASSLDNGKETQYF	TGCGCCAGCAGCTTGGACAATGGGAAAGAGACCCAGTACTTC
TRBV20-1	TRBD1	.	TRBJ1-2	CSVTGELDYGYTF	TGCAGTGTTACAGGGGAATTGGATTATGGCTACACCTTC
TRBV6-6	.	many	TRBJ2-7	CASRPSRGRYEQYF	TGTGCCAGCAGGCCCTCCAGGGGCCGCTACGAGCAGTACTTC
TRBV20-1	.	.	TRBJ1-5	CSAPLWGKDQPQHF	TGCAGTGCACCACTTTGGGGGAAGGATCAGCCCCAGCATTTT
TRBV5-1	.	few	TRBJ1-2	CASSLTGFNDYGYTF	TGCGCCAGCAGCCTTACAGGGTTCAACGACTATGGCTACACCTTC
TRBV5-1	TRBD2	.	TRBJ2-2	CASSYRLAGYTGELFF	TGCGCCAGCAGCTACCGACTAGCGGGGTACACCGGGGAGCTGTTTTTT
TRBV9	.	.	TRBJ2-7	CASSVDPKRRYEQYF	TGTGCCAGCAGCGTAGACCCCAAACGGAGATACGAGCAGTACTTC
TRBV13	TRBD1	.	TRBJ2-7	CASSFRQGSYEQYF	TGTGCCAGCAGCTTTAGACAGGGATCCTACGAGCAGTACTTC
TRBV6-5	.	.	TRBJ2-3	CASRARRSDTQYF	TGTGCCAGCAGAGCGAGGCGGTCAGATACGCAGTATTTT
TRBV27	TRBD1	.	TRBJ2-7	CVSSVLGTGYEQYF	TGTGTCAGCAGTGTTCTGGGGACAGGATACGAGCAGTACTTC
TRBV10-3	.	.	TRBJ2-7	CAISDSAGSVIEQYF	TGTGCCATCAGCGACTCGGCAGGGAGTGTAATCGAGCAGTACTTC
TRBV12-5	.	.	TRBJ1-5	CASGKQSNQPQHF	TGTGCTAGTGGCAAACAGAGCAATCAGCCCCAGCATTTT
TRBV3-1	TRBD1	.	TRBJ2-7	CASSLTQGSDEQYF	TGTGCCAGCAGCCTCACACAGGGGAGCGACGAGCAGTACTTC
TRBV6-1	.	few	TRBJ2-1	CASARQEQFF	TGTGCCAGCGCTCGACAGGAGCAGTTCTTC
TRBV15	.	.	TRBJ2-7	CATSREGWSEQYF	TGTGCCACCAGCAGAGAGGGTTGGAGCGAGCAGTACTTC
TRBV12-3/TRBV12-4	TRBD2	few	TRBJ2-3	CASSFPTSGGTDTQYF	TGTGCCAGCAGTTTCCCTACTAGCGGGGGCACAGATACGCAGTATTTT
TRBV18	.	.	TRBJ2-5	CASSPRQAGETQYF	TGTGCCAGCTCACCGAGACAGGCAGGAGAGACCCAGTACTTC
TRBV5-6	.	.	TRBJ2-1	CASSLAWRRGFNEQFF	TGTGCCAGCAGCTTGGCCTGGCGGAGGGGATTCAATGAGCAGTTCTTC
TRBV3-1	TRBD2	few	TRBJ2-5	CASSHSLAGGRRETQYF	TGTGCCAGCAGCCATAGTCTAGCGGGGGGACGGAGGGAGACCCAGTACTTC
TRBV4-1	.	few	TRBJ2-1	CASSPGLGLTLYDNEQFF	TGCGCCAGCAGCCCAGGTCTGGGTCTCACCCTTTACGACAATGAGCAGTTCTTC
TRBV6-5	.	few	TRBJ2-6	CASSRPGLSGANVLTF	TGTGCCAGCAGTCGTCCGGGGCTTTCTGGGGCCAACGTCCTGACTTTC
TRBV27	.	.	TRBJ2-3	CASSCGVGTDTQYF	TGTGCCAGCAGTTGTGGGGTGGGCACAGATACGCAGTATTTT